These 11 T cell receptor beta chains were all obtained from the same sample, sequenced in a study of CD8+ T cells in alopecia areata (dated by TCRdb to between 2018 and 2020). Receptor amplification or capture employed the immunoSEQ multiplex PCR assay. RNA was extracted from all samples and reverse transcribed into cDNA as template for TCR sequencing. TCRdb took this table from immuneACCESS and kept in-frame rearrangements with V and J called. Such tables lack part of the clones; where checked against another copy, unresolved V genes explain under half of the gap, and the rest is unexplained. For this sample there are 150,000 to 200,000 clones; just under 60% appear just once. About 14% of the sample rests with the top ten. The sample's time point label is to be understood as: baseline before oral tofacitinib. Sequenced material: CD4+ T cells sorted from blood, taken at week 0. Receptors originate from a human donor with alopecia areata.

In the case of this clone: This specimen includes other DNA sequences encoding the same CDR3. As DNA, the CDR3 is TGCGCCAGCAGCTTGGAGGGAGAGACCCAGTACTTC. Translating it yields CASSLEGETQYF. J is TRBJ2-5 and V is TRBV5-1; D remains ambiguous. Per germline, CDR1 SGHRS and CDR2 YFSETQ. V was clipped by 0 bases and J by 4 bases, with 4 bases between them. This CDR3 contains 12 residues.

The CDR3 nucleotides are TGTGCCAGCGCCCGCAGTCAGGGTCGGGGACAGCCCCAGCATTTT. Amino acid sequence: CASARSQGRGQPQHF. V is TRBV27 and J is TRBJ1-5, with D possibly matching TRBD1 (5 bases). Looked up from germline, CDR1 is MNHEY and CDR2 is SMNVEV (reference sequence). Trimming shortened V by 8 bases and J by 7 bases, and 21 bases separated the two germline ends. The length of the CDR3 is 15 residues.

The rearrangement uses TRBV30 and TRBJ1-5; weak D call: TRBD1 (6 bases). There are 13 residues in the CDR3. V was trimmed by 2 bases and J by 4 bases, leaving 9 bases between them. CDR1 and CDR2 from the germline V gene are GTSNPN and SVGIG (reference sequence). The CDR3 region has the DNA TGTGCCTGGAGTTCAGGGGATAATCAGCCCCAGCATTTT. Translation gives CAWSSGDNQPQHF. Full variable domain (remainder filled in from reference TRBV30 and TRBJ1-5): SQTIHQWPATLVQPVGSPLSLECTVEGTSNPNLYWYRQAAGRGLQLLFYSVGIGQISSEVPQNLSASRPQDRQFILSSKKLLLSDSGFYLCAWSSGDNQPQHFGDGTRLSIL.

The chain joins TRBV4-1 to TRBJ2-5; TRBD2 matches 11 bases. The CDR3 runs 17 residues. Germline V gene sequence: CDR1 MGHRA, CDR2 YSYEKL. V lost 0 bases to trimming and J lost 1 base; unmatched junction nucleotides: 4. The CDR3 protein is CASSQDGTSGGQETQYF. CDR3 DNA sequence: TGCGCCAGCAGCCAAGATGGTACTAGCGGGGGCCAAGAGACCCAGTACTTC.

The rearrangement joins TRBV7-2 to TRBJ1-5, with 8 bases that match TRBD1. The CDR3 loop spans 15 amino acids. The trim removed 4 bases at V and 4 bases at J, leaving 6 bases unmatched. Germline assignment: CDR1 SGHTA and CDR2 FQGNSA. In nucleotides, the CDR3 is TGTGCCAGCAGCTCACAGGGGGGTTGGAATCAGCCCCAGCATTTT. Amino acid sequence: CASSSQGGWNQPQHF.

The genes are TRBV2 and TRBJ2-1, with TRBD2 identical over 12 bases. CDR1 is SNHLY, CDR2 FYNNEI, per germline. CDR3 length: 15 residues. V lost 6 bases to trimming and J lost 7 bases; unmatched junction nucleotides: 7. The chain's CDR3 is CASRKLAGGTNEQFF. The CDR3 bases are TGTGCCAGCAGGAAACTAGCGGGGGGCACTAATGAGCAGTTCTTC.

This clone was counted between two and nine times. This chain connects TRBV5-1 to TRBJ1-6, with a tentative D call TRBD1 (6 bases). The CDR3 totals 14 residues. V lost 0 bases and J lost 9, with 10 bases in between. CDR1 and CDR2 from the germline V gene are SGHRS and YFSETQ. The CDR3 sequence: CASSLAGEVSPLHF. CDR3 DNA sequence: TGCGCCAGCAGCTTGGCAGGGGAGGTTTCACCCCTCCACTTT.

The DNA of the CDR3 is TGTGCCAGCAGTTACGGGGGGGCGGACACCGGGGAGCTGTTTTTT. Its protein product is CASSYGGADTGELFF. This chain links TRBV6-5 with TRBJ2-2; D is possibly TRBD2 (7 bases). Germline V lookup: CDR1 MNHEY, CDR2 SVGAGI. The CDR3 covers 15 residues. The V end was cut by 2 bases, the J end by 3 bases, with 10 bases between.

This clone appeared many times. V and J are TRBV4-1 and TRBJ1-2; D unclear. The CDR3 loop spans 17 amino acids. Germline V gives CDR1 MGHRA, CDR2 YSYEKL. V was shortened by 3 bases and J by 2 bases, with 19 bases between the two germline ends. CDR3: CASSQVVSIKTNYGYTF. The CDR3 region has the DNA TGCGCCAGCAGCCAGGTCGTCTCCATTAAAACCAACTATGGCTACACCTTC.

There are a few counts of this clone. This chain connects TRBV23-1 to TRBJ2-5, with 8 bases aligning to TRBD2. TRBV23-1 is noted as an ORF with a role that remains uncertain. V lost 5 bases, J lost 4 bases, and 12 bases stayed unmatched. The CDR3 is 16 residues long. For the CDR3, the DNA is TGCGCCAGCAGTACCCCGGGACTAGGCCGGGGAGAGACCCAGTACTTC. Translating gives CASSTPGLGRGETQYF.

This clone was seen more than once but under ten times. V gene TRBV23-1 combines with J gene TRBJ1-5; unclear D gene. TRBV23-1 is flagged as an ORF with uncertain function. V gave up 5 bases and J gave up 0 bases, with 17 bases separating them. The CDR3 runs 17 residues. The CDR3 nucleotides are TGCGCCAGCAGTTTTCCCAGCACGTGGAATAGCAATCAGCCCCAGCATTTT. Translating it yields CASSFPSTWNSNQPQHF.